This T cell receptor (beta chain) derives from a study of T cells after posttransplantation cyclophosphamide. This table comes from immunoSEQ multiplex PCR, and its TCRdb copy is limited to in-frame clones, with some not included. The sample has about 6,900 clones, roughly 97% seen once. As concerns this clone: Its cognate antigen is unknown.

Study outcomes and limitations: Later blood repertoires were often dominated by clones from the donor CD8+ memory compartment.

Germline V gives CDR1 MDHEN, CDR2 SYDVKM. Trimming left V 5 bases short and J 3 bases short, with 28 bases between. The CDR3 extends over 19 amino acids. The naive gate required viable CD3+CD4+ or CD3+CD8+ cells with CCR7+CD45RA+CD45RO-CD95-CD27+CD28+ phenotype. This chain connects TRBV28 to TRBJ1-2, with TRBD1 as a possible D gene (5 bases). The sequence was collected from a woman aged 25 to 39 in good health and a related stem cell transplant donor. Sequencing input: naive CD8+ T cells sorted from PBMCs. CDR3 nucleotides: TGTGCCAGCAGTCACGGTTTAGGCCAGGGAAGTATCTGGGACTATGGCTACACCTTC. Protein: CASSHGLGQGSIWDYGYTF.